Reported below is one T cell receptor (beta chain). No cognate antigen has been identified for it. Per-base qualities were not stored, and no clone one base away is much larger. Trimming takes 7 bases off V and 9 bases off J; junction bases not matched to a gene: 5. The CDR3 measures 12 amino acids from cysteine to phenylalanine. CDR3 DNA is the only sequence kept; it has 36 bases, read in frame from the first base. The germline V gene encodes CDR1 DFQATT and CDR2 SNEGSKA (reference sequence). The data were taken from a study of T cells in Graves' hyperthyroidism and ophthalmopathy (dated by TCRdb to about 2019). Study-level background: To identify TCR V-J signatures that set the groups apart, the researchers used a discovery cohort of 100 patients, made up of under 45 with Graves' ophthalmopathy and about 60 with stable Graves' hyperthyroidism. Once sampling was done, hyperthyroidism patients were given methimazole at a starting dose of 30 mg daily, whereas ophthalmopathy patients were given high-dose intravenous methylprednisolone. Prospective prediction of ophthalmopathy was tested in an independent validation cohort of fewer than 20 hyperthyroidism patients and some 17 patients who later progressed to ophthalmopathy. In addition, the study compared T-cell repertoires in thyroid tissue and in blood from roughly six Graves' hyperthyroidism patients. The 75 to 100 discovery patients were randomly split 7:3 into training and test sets. According to the paper, TCR Vbeta CDR3 sequencing was carried out on about 140 peripheral blood samples, which came from 40 to 45 ophthalmopathy, around 74 hyperthyroidism and 17 progressor patients.

Stable Graves' hyperthyroidism was defined as the absence of progression to ophthalmopathy over 18 months of follow-up. Hyperthyroidism patients were newly diagnosed, had a disease duration of under 2 months, and were aged 18 to 65 years. Patients with uncontrolled infections, other autoimmune diseases, pregnancy or lactation were excluded. Diagnoses were established on the basis of clinical symptoms, serum thyroxine and TRAb, thyroid ultrasound, and orbital computed tomography. Total RNA was extracted with Trizol reagent, and quality was checked on an Agilent 2100 Bioanalyzer. Amplification of TCR beta CDR3 regions was carried out from RNA transcripts. A first-round RT-PCR of the TCR CDR3 used the HTBI primer set with the Qiagen OneStep RT-PCR kit. Libraries were constructed in a second round of multiplex PCR, after which size selection and purification were carried out. Paired-end sequencing of the libraries was performed with 100 bp reads on an Illumina HiSeq2000. The published analysis was carried out like this. SOAPnuke was used to process the raw data, with reads discarded if the reads contained adapters or uncalled bases, had a mean Phred below 15, or lacked an exact constant-primer or identifier match. COPE v1.2.5 was used to merge high-quality paired reads, and clonotypes were defined as unique nucleotide sequences. MiTCR v1.1 was used to align the clonotypes against IMGT TRBV, TRBD and TRBJ reference segments. Only V-J combinations with frequency above 0.0001, covering 98% to 99.2% of repertoires, were analysed. The TCS score was defined as F50 (clonal expansion) divided by E x V (chaos), with BLOSUM62-based TCRdist calculated between CDR3 peptides within each V-J. Welch's t-statistics and random forest reduced fewer than 600 V-J features to about 13, which were used in a naive Bayes classifier (R e1071). The public reads were run again by TCRdb, first through fastp at Q25 and then through MiXCR, and only productive beta chains were kept. Duplicate CDR3 protein sequences are folded into a single record with the most common DNA and genes. None of the V and J calls come from the authors' own analysis; TCRdb made them. The sample has approximately 590,000 distinct CDR3 sequences on record, about 43% of them singletons. The ten largest clones represent roughly 8.2% of the sample.

General findings and caveats noted by the study authors: In cross-validation, a model built on a 13 V-J signature told ophthalmopathy apart from stable hyperthyroidism with roughly 87% sensitivity and 81% to 82% specificity, and in testing the same model reached 80%/75%. In validation, the model predicted progression to ophthalmopathy a median of approximately 6.3 months before onset, with roughly 68% sensitivity and roughly 79% specificity. Most expanded thyroid clonotypes (frequency above 0.001) were also found in blood, which suggests that blood repertoires may mirror thyroid immune responses. No statistical method was used to fix the sample size in advance, and group allocation was not hidden from the investigators.

This sequence uses TRBV20-1 and TRBJ1-5; 11 nucleotides in the junction match TRBD1. Sequencing was done on a sample of peripheral blood or thyroid tissue (not recorded which). The clonotype originates from a woman aged 18 to 35 with Graves' hyperthyroidism. Donor details come from another sample of the same person, matched by shared clones. For the CDR3, the sequence is CSVGTGGVPQHF. The DNA reads as follows: TGCAGTGTAGGGACAGGGGGAGTGCCCCAGCATTTT.